A single sample gave rise to the 19 T cell receptor beta chains below, sequenced in a study of T cells expressing NK-cell markers. Reanalyzing the 5' RACE reads, TCRdb keeps one entry per CDR3 protein, without DNA. This sample's table has 400,000 or so distinct CDR3 sequences. The sample taken for sequencing was blood T cells: a sorted CD56 or NKG2C T cell subset, CD4+ or CD8+ T cells, or bulk PBMC T cells (not recorded which). These receptors originate from a woman aged 45-65 years in good health.

The gene calls are TRBV29-1 and TRBJ2-1; TCRdb designates TRBD2, a call that cannot be tested without DNA. The CDR3 contains 13 residues. Germline values: CDR1 SQVTM, CDR2 ANQGSEA. The CDR3 spells CSASSGSINEQFF.

The V and J genes are TRBV5-1 and TRBJ2-7. CDR1 is SGHRS and CDR2 is YFSETQ in the germline V gene. The CDR3 contains 13 residues. The CDR3 loop is CASSLDQSSEQYF.

V and J are TRBV7-9 and TRBJ1-4; TCRdb returns TRBD1, unconfirmable since there is no DNA. This CDR3 spans 17 amino acids. Germline V CDR1 and CDR2: SEHNR, FQNEAQ (reference sequence). The CDR3 spells CASRTGTGVKSNEKLFF.

CDR3: CSVEGTLGANEKLFF. V usage is TRBV29-1 and J usage is TRBJ1-4; with no DNA, the TCRdb D assignment of TRBD1 cannot be verified. From germline, CDR1 is SQVTM and CDR2 ANQGSEA. This CDR3 contains 15 residues.

This chain connects TRBV20-1 to TRBJ2-3. This CDR3 has 17 residues. CDR1 is DFQATT and CDR2 is SNEGSKA in the germline V gene (reference sequence). CDR3 region: CSARVSFGETRKDTQYF.

The chain has TRBV27 and TRBJ1-5; TCRdb designates TRBD1, a call that cannot be tested without DNA. The germline V gene encodes CDR1 MNHEY and CDR2 SMNVEV (reference sequence). The CDR3 length is 15 residues. The CDR3 sequence is CASSAMTGRDQPQHF.

This chain joins TRBV5-6 and TRBJ2-7. The CDR3 sequence is 13 residues long. The germline gives CDR1 SGHDT, CDR2 YYEEEE. This chain's CDR3 is CASSSDQNYEQYF.

The CDR3: CSAYKQATGELFF. The chain uses TRBV20-1 and TRBJ2-2; as DNA is missing, the TRBD1 call by TCRdb cannot be tested. Germline values: CDR1 DFQATT, CDR2 SNEGSKA (reference sequence). This CDR3 spans 13 amino acids.

The CDR3: CASSIRWSVTQYF. The chain uses TRBV7-2 and TRBJ2-5. Germline V gene lookup returns CDR1 SGHTA and CDR2 FQGNSA. The CDR3 length is 13 residues.

The chain couples TRBV29-1 to TRBJ2-1; the TRBD1 assignment by TCRdb is unverifiable without DNA. Germline V lookup: CDR1 SQVTM, CDR2 ANQGSEA. The CDR3 runs to 14 residues. This CDR3 is CSVSETGMYNEQFF.

The chain combines TRBV7-9 with TRBJ2-5; TCRdb's D call of TRBD2 is untestable without DNA. CDR1 and CDR2 (germline): SEHNR, FQNEAQ (reference sequence). The CDR3 covers 15 residues. CDR3 protein: CASSSPIGLAGTQYF. The full variable domain, with the rest looked up from reference TRBV7-9 and TRBJ2-5, is DTGVSQNPRHKITKRGQNVTFRCDPISEHNRLYWYRQTLGQGPEFLTYFQNEAQLEKSRLLSDRFSAERPKGSFSTLEIQRTEQGDSAMYLCASSSPIGLAGTQYFGPGTRLLVL.

The J gene is TRBJ2-5, the V gene TRBV11-2; TCRdb selects TRBD2, and the lack of DNA leaves this call unchecked. Germline loops: CDR1 SGHAT, CDR2 FQNNGV. The CDR3 covers 16 residues. The CDR3 sequence is CASSLGLAGGKETQYF.

The chain uses TRBV12-3 or TRBV12-4 and TRBJ1-1; TCRdb's D call of TRBD1 is untestable without DNA. The CDR3 is 14 residues long. The chain's CDR3 is CASSSGVANTEAFF.

The gene calls are TRBV29-1 and TRBJ2-3; as DNA is missing, the TRBD2 call by TCRdb cannot be tested. Germline CDR1 reads SQVTM; CDR2 reads ANQGSEA. This CDR3 spans 16 amino acids. CDR3 protein: CSVDGLAGDRTDTQYF.

The chain joins TRBV4-1 to TRBJ2-3; the D gene TCRdb calls, TRBD2, cannot be checked with no DNA. Germline assignment: CDR1 MGHRA and CDR2 YSYEKL. The CDR3 loop spans 17 amino acids. CDR3: CASSFPSGRAGTDTQYF.

The rearrangement joins TRBV20-1 to TRBJ2-5; TCRdb proposes TRBD2, but this gene call is untestable without DNA. CDR3 size: 18 residues. Per the germline V gene, CDR1 is DFQATT and CDR2 is SNEGSKA (reference sequence). The CDR3: CSSPLGGRTSGLQETQYF.

The V call is TRBV6-1, the J call TRBJ2-7; TCRdb gives TRBD1 as the D gene, but with no DNA this cannot be confirmed. This CDR3 comprises 15 residues. The V gene's germline CDR1 is MNHNS and CDR2 SASEGT. The CDR3: CASSEGGGRWYEQYF.

The chain combines TRBV2 with TRBJ2-1; lacking DNA, the TRBD1 call made by TCRdb goes unchecked. The V gene's germline CDR1 is SNHLY and CDR2 FYNNEI. The CDR3 runs to 17 residues. The CDR3 sequence: CASNPGQRLADYNEQFF.

This rearrangement joins TRBV24-1 to TRBJ2-2; there is no DNA to check the TCRdb D call of TRBD1. CDR3 size: 15 residues. Germline CDR1 KGHDR, CDR2 SFDVKD. CDR3 sequence reads: CATRPGQGFTGELFF.